The 8 T cell receptor beta chains listed next were all sequenced from one sample in a study of blood T cell repertoires in COVID-19. TCRdb's table, derived via immunoSEQ multiplex PCR, lists solely in-frame clones and lacks some. The profile shows about 140,000 clones, about 87% of them singletons. Sequencing used peripheral blood. The receptors shown here come from a human donor with COVID-19, enrolled during active disease. The donor label of this sample is uncertain.

V and J are TRBV5-6 and TRBJ1-6; TRBD1 aligns across 7 bases. CDR1 is SGHDT and CDR2 is YYEEEE in the germline V gene. V lost 0 bases, J lost 11 bases, and 2 bases stayed unmatched. The CDR3 contains 13 residues. The DNA of the CDR3 is TGTGCCAGCAGCTTGGACAGGGGCCCACCCCTCCACTTT. This sequence encodes CASSLDRGPPLHF.

This rearrangement joins TRBV27 to TRBJ2-1, with 9 bases identical to TRBD2. Germline V gives CDR1 MNHEY, CDR2 SMNVEV (reference sequence). V lost 5 bases, J lost 7 bases, and 9 bases stayed unmatched. The CDR3 loop spans 15 amino acids. Written as DNA, the CDR3 is TGTGCCAGCAGTCAAAGGCTAGCGGGGAGAAATGAGCAGTTCTTC. Protein: CASSQRLAGRNEQFF.

The chain carries TRBV30 and TRBJ1-3, with D uncertain. V lost 4 bases, J lost 0 bases, and 10 bases lay in between. The germline V gene encodes CDR1 GTSNPN and CDR2 SVGIG (reference sequence). The CDR3 spans 14 residues. In DNA, the CDR3 is TGTGCCTGGAATCGGGGAAGCTCTGGAAACACCATATATTTT. It yields the protein CAWNRGSSGNTIYF.

The chain is built from TRBV5-1 and TRBJ2-1; D possibly corresponds to TRBD1 (6 bases). V lost 4 bases, J lost 7 bases, and 12 bases lay in between. CDR3 size: 13 residues. Germline values: CDR1 SGHRS, CDR2 YFSETQ. CDR3 loop: CASSPGHPNEQFF. The CDR3 DNA follows: TGCGCCAGCAGCCCGGGACACCCGAATGAGCAGTTCTTC.

This clone was recorded once. This chain joins TRBV14 and TRBJ2-1; D is unclear. V was pared by 7 bases and J by 2 bases, with 9 bases between. Germline V gene data show CDR1 as SGHDN and CDR2 as FVKESK. The CDR3 contains 13 residues. CDR3: CASTGPPYNEQFF. The DNA for the CDR3 is TGTGCCAGCACCGGTCCCCCCTACAATGAGCAGTTCTTC.

The genes are TRBV9 and TRBJ1-5, with 7 bases matching TRBD1. Germline V CDR1 and CDR2: SGDLS, YYNGEE. This CDR3 contains 15 residues. Unmatched junction bases numbered 6, after V lost 4 bases and J lost 2 bases. Here the CDR3 reads CASSPEGAGNQPQHF. The CDR3 DNA reads TGTGCCAGCAGCCCTGAGGGGGCTGGCAATCAGCCCCAGCATTTT.

The chain uses TRBV19 and TRBJ1-2; tentative D call: TRBD1 (5 bases). Trimming left V 5 bases short and J 5 bases short, with 18 bases between. Germline CDR1 LNHDA, CDR2 SQIVND (reference sequence). The CDR3 loop spans 15 amino acids. The chain's CDR3 is CASSFPGGGTYGYTF. The CDR3 coding sequence is TGTGCCAGTAGTTTCCCCGGCGGGGGGACTTATGGCTACACCTTC.

This chain uses TRBV28 with TRBJ1-5, with 10 bases matching TRBD1. After removal of 11 bases from V and 5 bases from J, the junction contained 12 bases not matched to a gene. Germline V gives CDR1 MDHEN, CDR2 SYDVKM. CDR3 size: 15 residues. Here the CDR3 reads CASRGGQGSYQPQHF. In DNA form, the CDR3 reads TGTGCCTCCCGTGGGGGACAGGGGAGTTATCAGCCCCAGCATTTT.